The sequence of this T cell receptor (beta chain) was determined in a study of identical twins' blood T cells. This CDR3 comprises 14 residues. V gave up 5 bases and J gave up 6 bases; unmatched junction bases: 9. Germline CDR1 and CDR2: DFQATT and SNEGSKA (reference sequence). The study, taken as a whole, reports: Shared CDR3 clonotype counts tracked mainly the product of cloneset sizes. Even for out-of-frame TCRbeta, twins reportedly shared V gene usage much more than unrelated donors. Twins shared more top CDR3 clonotypes than unrelated donors did.

This clonotype has ten or more counts. Antigen unknown. Under the authors' procedure: Per-library CDR3 reads ranged about 2 to 3.6 million; clonotypes, ~90,000 to ~500,000. TCRdb reprocessed the 5' RACE reads with MiXCR, giving one entry per CDR3 protein. These V and J calls rely on TCRdb rather than the paper's analysis. The sample includes around 380,000 distinct CDR3 sequences, 25% to 35% of them seen just once. The chain joins TRBV20-1 to TRBJ2-4; 8 positions match TRBD2. The sample was PBMCs. The receptor comes from a woman aged 18 to 55 in good health. CDR3 sequence: CSAPTLAGLNIQYF. The CDR3 coding sequence is TGCAGTGCTCCTACCCTAGCGGGTTTAAACATTCAGTACTTC.